This T cell receptor beta chain was documented in a study of control samples from healthy donors and cancer patients (TCRdb year 2020). The germline V gene sets CDR1 to ENHRY and CDR2 to SYGVKD. Including the terminal cysteine and phenylalanine, the CDR3 comprises 18 residues. Only CDR3 DNA remains: 54 bases, in frame from the first base. Relative to germline, V is 5 bases shorter and J is 0 bases shorter, with 20 bases between their ends. As concerns this clone: Its target antigen remains unknown. Base quality data are lacking; no much larger clone is found one base away.

Library creation used the immunoSEQ multiplex PCR assay. Not all clones reach the TCRdb copy of this immuneACCESS table, which keeps in-frame sequences only. Checked studies attribute under half of the gap to unresolved V genes and leave the rest unexplained. In this sample the table shows about 120,000 clones, approximately 92% of which occur a single time. Approximately 0.57% of the sample goes to the ten largest clones. What was sequenced was PBMCs. The TCR sequence derives from a man older than 75 with head and neck cancer. The chain employs TRBV10-3 and TRBJ1-5; the D gene is perhaps TRBD1, from 5 matching bases. The nucleotide sequence is given as TGTGCCATCAGTCCGGGACTCACATCAGGTTATAGCAATCAGCCCCAGCATTTT. Translated, this is CAISPGLTSGYSNQPQHF.